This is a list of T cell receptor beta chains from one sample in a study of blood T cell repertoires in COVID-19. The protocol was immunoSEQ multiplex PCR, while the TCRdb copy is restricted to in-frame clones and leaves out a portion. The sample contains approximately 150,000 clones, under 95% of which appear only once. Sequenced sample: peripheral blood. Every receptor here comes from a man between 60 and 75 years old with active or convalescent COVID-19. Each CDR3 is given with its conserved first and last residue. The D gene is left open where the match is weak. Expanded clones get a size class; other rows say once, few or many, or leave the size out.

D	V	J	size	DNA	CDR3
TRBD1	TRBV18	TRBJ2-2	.	TGTGCCAGCTCGACAACTCGGACCGGGACAGGGGGCCCAGGGGAGCTGTTTTTT	CASSTTRTGTGGPGELFF
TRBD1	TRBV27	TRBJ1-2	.	TGTGCCAGCAGTCCATGGACAGGGGATGGCTACACCTTC	CASSPWTGDGYTF
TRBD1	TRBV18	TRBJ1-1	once	TGTGCCAGCTCATTAGACAGGGTGGGTGAAGCTTTCTTT	CASSLDRVGEAFF
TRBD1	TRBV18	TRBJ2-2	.	TGTGCCAGCTCACCGGGGACAGGTGGGACCGGGGAGCTGTTTTTT	CASSPGTGGTGELFF
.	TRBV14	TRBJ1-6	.	TGTGCCAGCAGCCAAGATAAAGGAGCCTGGGGGGGAGGGTCACCCCTCCACTTT	CASSQDKGAWGGGSPLHF
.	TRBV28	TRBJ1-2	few	TGTGCCAGCAGATCGAACTATGGCTACACCTTC	CASRSNYGYTF
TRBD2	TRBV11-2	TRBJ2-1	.	TGTGCAAGCAGCTTCGTAGGTCGGGGGGTGAGTGAGCAGTTCTTC	CASSFVGRGVSEQFF
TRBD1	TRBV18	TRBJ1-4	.	TGTGCCAGCTCACCGGAGGGACAGGGAACTGAAAAACTGTTTTTT	CASSPEGQGTEKLFF
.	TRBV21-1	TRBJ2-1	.	TGTGCCAGCAGCAAATCGAGCGGCAGGATAGACGACAATGAGCAGTTCTTC	CASSKSSGRIDDNEQFF
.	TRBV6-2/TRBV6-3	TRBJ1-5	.	TGTGCCAGCAGTCAACGAAGGGGATCCAATCAGCCCCAGCATTTT	CASSQRRGSNQPQHF
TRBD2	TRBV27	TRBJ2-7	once	TGTGCCAGCAGCTTACTAGCGGGGAGCTCCTACGAGCAGTACTTC	CASSLLAGSSYEQYF
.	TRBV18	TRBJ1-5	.	TGTGCCAGCTCCCACGGGGGGGATTCTCAGCCCCAGCATTTT	CASSHGGDSQPQHF
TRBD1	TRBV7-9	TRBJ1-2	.	TGTGCCAGCAGCTCAGGACAGGGTGGAGGCTACACCTTC	CASSSGQGGGYTF
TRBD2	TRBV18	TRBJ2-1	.	TGTGCCAGCTCACCACCGGGACTAGCGGGAGGGCCTTTCAATGAGCAGTTCTTC	CASSPPGLAGGPFNEQFF
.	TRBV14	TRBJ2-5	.	TGTGCCAGCAGCCATCGCTTGGGACAACCTTATCAAGAGACCCAGTACTTC	CASSHRLGQPYQETQYF
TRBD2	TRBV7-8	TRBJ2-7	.	TGTGCCAGCAGCCCTCGGGACTACCCCTACGAGCAGTACTTC	CASSPRDYPYEQYF
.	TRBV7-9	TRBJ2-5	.	TGTGCCAGCAGCTTAGAAGGCGGCGGGGAGACCCAGTACTTC	CASSLEGGGETQYF
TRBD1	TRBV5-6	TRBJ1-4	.	TGTGCCAGCAGCTTTCAGGGGGGATCAACTAATGAAAAACTGTTTTTT	CASSFQGGSTNEKLFF
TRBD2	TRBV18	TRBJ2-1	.	TGTGCTGGCGGGAGCATCTACAATGAGCAGTTCTTC	CAGGSIYNEQFF
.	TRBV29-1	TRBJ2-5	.	TGCAGCGTGAGGCGGACAGTCGGAGAGACCCAGTACTTC	CSVRRTVGETQYF
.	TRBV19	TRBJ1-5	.	TGTGCCAGTAGCCCGGGGTGGGGTCAGCCCCAGCATTTT	CASSPGWGQPQHF
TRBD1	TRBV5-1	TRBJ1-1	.	TGCGCCAGCAGCCCGGGACAGGGTAAAGCTTTCTTT	CASSPGQGKAFF
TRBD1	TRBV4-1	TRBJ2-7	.	TGCGCCAGCACCAAAGGCCCGTCAGGGGGTAGCTCCTACGAGCAGTACTTC	CASTKGPSGGSSYEQYF
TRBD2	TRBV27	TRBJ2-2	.	TGTGCCAGCAGTTTAATCAGCGGGAGAATGGGCGGGGAGCTGTTTTTT	CASSLISGRMGGELFF
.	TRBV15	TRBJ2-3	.	TGTGCCACCAGCAGAGACAGGGCAGGGGATACGCAGTATTTT	CATSRDRAGDTQYF
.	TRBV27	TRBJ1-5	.	TGTGCCAGCAGTCCCGGGGGGGGTCAGCCCCAGCATTTT	CASSPGGGQPQHF
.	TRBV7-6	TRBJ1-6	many	TGTGCCAGCAGCTTAGCGGAGTACGGGCCCCTCCACTTT	CASSLAEYGPLHF
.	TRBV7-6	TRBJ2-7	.	TGTGCCAGCAGCTCAGGGACAAACTCCTACGAGCAGTACTTC	CASSSGTNSYEQYF
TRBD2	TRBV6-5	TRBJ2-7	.	TGTGCCAGCAGTTCTAGCGGGAGTAGTCCCCAGCAGTACTTC	CASSSSGSSPQQYF
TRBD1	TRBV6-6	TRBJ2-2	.	TGTGCCAGCAGTCGGGACAGGGAGGCCCACGGGAACACCGGGGAGCTGTTTTTT	CASSRDREAHGNTGELFF
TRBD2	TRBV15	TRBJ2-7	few	TGTGCCACCAGCGGAATAGCGGGAGCCTACGAGCAGTACTTC	CATSGIAGAYEQYF
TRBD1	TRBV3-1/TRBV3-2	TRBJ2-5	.	TGTGCCAGCAGCGCCCGGACAGGGGGTCTGGAGACCCAGTACTTC	CASSARTGGLETQYF
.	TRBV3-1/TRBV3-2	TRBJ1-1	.	TGTGCCAGCACCCTTAGCAGCGTGTTCAACACTGAAGCTTTCTTT	CASTLSSVFNTEAFF
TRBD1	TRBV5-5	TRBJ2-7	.	TGTGCCAGCAGCTGGGTTGACAGGGGCGAGCAGTACTTC	CASSWVDRGEQYF